The source of this T cell receptor beta chain is a study of blood T cells in healthy people across ages. General study points: Long-lived donors carried more naive CD4+ cells and greater diversity than aged donors. Roughly linear age-related decline in beta diversity appeared, significant by age approximately 40.

Alongside a J-beta primer mix, a sample-barcoded 5' primer served in a second PCR lasting roughly 7 to 11 cycles. Each CDR3 protein gets one entry after TCRdb re-called the 5' RACE reads with MiXCR. There are over 1,500,000 distinct CDR3 sequences in the sample; around 42% occur only once, and under 25% lies in the top ten. From germline, CDR1 is SGHTA and CDR2 FQGNSA. The CDR3 has 14 amino acids. Deletions cut 4 bases from V and 7 bases from J, with 13 bases between. Regarding this clonotype: Its antigen is undetermined.

Sequencing input: blood. This sequence joins TRBV7-2 and TRBJ1-4; perhaps TRBD1 as D (5 bases). The clonotype comes from a human donor in good health. CDR3 nucleotides: TGTGCCAGCAGCTCCGAGAGGGGCGTTGAAAAACTGTTTTTT. Protein sequence: CASSSERGVEKLFF.